This T cell receptor beta chain was documented in a study of T cell responses to AZD1222 COVID-19 vaccine. Study findings and constraints: CD4 TCRs linked to vaccination spanned spike, dominating at 160-218 and 743-854.

Profiling relied on immunoSEQ multiplex PCR, and the TCRdb table lists in-frame clones only, not all of them. Of fewer than 300,000 clones listed, over 90% are singletons. On this clone: Its antigen is unidentified.

Germline CDR1 MNHGY, CDR2 SVAAGI. V lost 3 bases, J lost 0 bases, and 3 bases stayed unmatched. CDR3 size: 16 residues. This clonotype was sampled from an adult in good health. The source was peripheral blood, collected on day 0 of AZD1222 vaccination. This rearrangement joins TRBV6-9 to TRBJ2-2; TRBD1 aligns across 8 bases. The CDR3 reads CASSYLDRANTGELFF. The CDR3 coding sequence is TGTGCCAGCAGTTACCTGGACAGGGCGAACACCGGGGAGCTGTTTTTT.